This T cell receptor beta chain was documented in a study of human T cells and chemical hapten exposure. A single record per CDR3 protein comes from TCRdb applying MiXCR to the RACE reads. The sample contains some 70,000 distinct CDR3 sequences, about a tenth of which appear only once. Germline V CDR1 and CDR2: SGHTA, FQGNSA. Trimming cost V 1 base and J 8 bases; bases outside gene matches: 2. The CDR3 totals 14 residues. The time point was: pre-sensitization, week 0. The treatment here: therapeutic diphenylcyclopropenone sensitization with weekly scalp DPC. The receptor comes from a woman in her fifties or sixties with alopecia areata. Some clones in this sample may be carry-over from other donors' samples. Sample: whole blood, taken in connection with sensitization to the hapten diphenylcyclopropenone (DPC). V and J are TRBV7-2 and TRBJ2-1; 10 bases match TRBD2. CDR3 sequence reads: CASSLESGRDEQFF. The CDR3 nucleotides read TGTGCCAGCAGCTTAGAAAGCGGGAGGGATGAGCAGTTCTTC.